One T cell receptor beta chain is described in this entry. Its antigen is undetermined. This sample's TCRbeta library carried unique molecular identifier barcodes. TCRdb passed the PCR reads through MiXCR, listing each CDR3 protein once. The sample records hundreds of thousands of distinct CDR3 sequences, around 14% being singletons. Germline V gene data show CDR1 as DFQATT and CDR2 as SNEGSKA (reference sequence). This CDR3 comprises 14 residues. Trimming left V 6 bases short and J 3 bases short, with 15 bases between. The data were obtained in a study of T-cell reconstitution after alpha-beta-depleted transplantation in children. Whole-study findings and limits: Recipient T cells and thymic progenitors that survived were the source of the high TCRbeta diversity seen at day 60 in some patients.

The rearrangement uses TRBV20-1 and TRBJ2-1; D unclear. The sequencing here drew on PBMCs, taken before TCRalphabeta/CD19-depleted stem cell transplant. This receptor was obtained from a girl aged 2-9 years with congenital amegakaryocytic thrombocytopenia, due to receive a stem cell transplant. CDR3 residues: CSADRPLYYNEQFF. Here the CDR3 DNA reads TGCAGTGCAGATCGGCCGCTTTACTACAATGAGCAGTTCTTC.